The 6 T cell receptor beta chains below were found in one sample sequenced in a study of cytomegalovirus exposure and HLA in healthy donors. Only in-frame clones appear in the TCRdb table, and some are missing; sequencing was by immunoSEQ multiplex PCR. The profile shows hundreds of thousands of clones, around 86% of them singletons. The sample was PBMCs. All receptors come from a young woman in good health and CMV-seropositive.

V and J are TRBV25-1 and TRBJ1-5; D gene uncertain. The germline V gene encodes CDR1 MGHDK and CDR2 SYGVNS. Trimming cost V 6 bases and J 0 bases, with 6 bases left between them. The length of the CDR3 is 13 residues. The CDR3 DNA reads TGTGCCAGCAGGGCCAGTAGCAATCAGCCCCAGCATTTT. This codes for CASRASSNQPQHF.

CDR3 loop: CASRKGLQNTEAFF. The CDR3 DNA is TGTGCCAGCAGGAAGGGACTCCAGAACACTGAAGCTTTCTTT. The chain employs TRBV2 and TRBJ1-1, with D perhaps matching TRBD1 (5 bases). Germline V gene lookup returns CDR1 SNHLY and CDR2 FYNNEI. Trimming shortened V by 6 bases and J by 1 base, and 12 bases separated the two germline ends. This CDR3 has 14 amino acids.

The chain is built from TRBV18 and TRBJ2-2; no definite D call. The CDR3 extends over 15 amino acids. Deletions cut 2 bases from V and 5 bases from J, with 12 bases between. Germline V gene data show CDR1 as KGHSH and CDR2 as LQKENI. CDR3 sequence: CASSPVLGGTGELFF. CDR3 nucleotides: TGTGCCAGCTCACCAGTTCTAGGTGGGACCGGGGAGCTGTTTTTT.

CDR3 sequence reads: CASSGRGGGLENIQYF. In DNA, the CDR3 is TGTGCCAGCAGTGGCCGAGGCGGAGGTCTCGAAAACATTCAGTACTTC. V gene TRBV25-1 combines with J gene TRBJ2-4, with D perhaps TRBD2 (5 bases). The CDR3 runs 16 residues. Trimming removed 4 bases from V and 5 bases from J, with 18 bases in between. The germline gives CDR1 MGHDK, CDR2 SYGVNS.

CDR3 sequence reads: CSANPGTGVGEQYF. The CDR3 coding sequence is TGCAGCGCCAACCCCGGGACAGGGGTGGGAGAGCAGTACTTC. This chain connects TRBV29-1 to TRBJ2-7, with TRBD1 matching over 10 bases. V lost 7 bases to trimming and J lost 7 bases; unmatched junction nucleotides: 13. The CDR3 extends over 14 amino acids. Germline V lookup: CDR1 SQVTM, CDR2 ANQGSEA.

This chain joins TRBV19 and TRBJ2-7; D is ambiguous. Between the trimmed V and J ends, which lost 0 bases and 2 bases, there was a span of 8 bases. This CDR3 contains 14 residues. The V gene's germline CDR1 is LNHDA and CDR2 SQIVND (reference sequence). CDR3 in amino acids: CASSIDGYTYEQYF. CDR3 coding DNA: TGTGCCAGTAGTATAGACGGGTATACCTACGAGCAGTACTTC. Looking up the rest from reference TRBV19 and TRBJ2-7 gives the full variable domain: DGGITQSPKYLFRKEGQNVTLSCEQNLNHDAMYWYRQDPGQGLRLIYYSQIVNDFQKGDIAEGYSVSREKKESFPLTVTSAQKNPTAFYLCASSIDGYTYEQYFGPGTRLTVT.